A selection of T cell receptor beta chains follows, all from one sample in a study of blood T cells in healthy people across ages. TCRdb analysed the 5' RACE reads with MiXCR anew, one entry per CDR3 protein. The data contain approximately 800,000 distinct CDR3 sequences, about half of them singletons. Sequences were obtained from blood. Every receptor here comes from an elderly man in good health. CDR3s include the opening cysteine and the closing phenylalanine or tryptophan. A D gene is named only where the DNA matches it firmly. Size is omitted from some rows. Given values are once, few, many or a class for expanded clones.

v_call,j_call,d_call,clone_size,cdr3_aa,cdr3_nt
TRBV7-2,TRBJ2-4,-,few,CASSLEAHPGDIQYF,TGTGCCAGCAGCTTAGAGGCCCACCCTGGAGACATTCAGTACTTC
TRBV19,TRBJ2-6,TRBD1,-,CASSITPGQGVLTGANVMTF,TGTGCCAGTAGTATAACCCCGGGACAGGGGGTCCTCACTGGGGCCAACGTCATGACTTTC
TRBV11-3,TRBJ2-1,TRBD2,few,CASSSNSGSGNEQFF,TGTGCCAGCAGCTCAAATAGCGGGAGTGGAAATGAGCAGTTCTTC
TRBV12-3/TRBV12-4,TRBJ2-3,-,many,CASSLDLEDTQYF,TGTGCCAGCAGTTTGGATCTAGAAGATACGCAGTATTTT
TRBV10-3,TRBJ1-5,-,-,CAISRGASGEQPQHF,TGTGCCATCAGCCGTGGGGCTTCAGGGGAGCAGCCCCAGCATTTT
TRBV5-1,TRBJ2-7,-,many,CASSAGTDDEQYF,TGCGCCAGCAGCGCAGGGACTGATGACGAGCAGTACTTC
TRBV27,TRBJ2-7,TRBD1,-,CASRLRGTGVYEQYF,TGTGCCAGCAGATTACGAGGGACAGGGGTCTACGAGCAGTACTTC
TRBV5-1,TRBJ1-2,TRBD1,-,CASSLVGQGKDYTF,TGCGCCAGCAGCTTGGTTGGACAGGGAAAGGACTACACCTTC
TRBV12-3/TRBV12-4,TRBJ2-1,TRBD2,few,CASSIRTSGSFDEQFF,TGTGCCAGCAGCATCCGGACTAGCGGGAGTTTTGATGAGCAGTTCTTC
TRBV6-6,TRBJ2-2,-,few,CASTFANTGELFF,TGTGCCTCGACCTTCGCGAACACCGGGGAGCTGTTTTTT
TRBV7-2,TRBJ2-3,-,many,CASSPIRPDTQYF,TGTGCCAGCAGCCCCATTAGGCCAGATACGCAGTATTTT
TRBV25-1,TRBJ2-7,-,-,CASSEFRGTEQYF,TGTGCCAGCAGTGAATTTCGGGGGACGGAGCAGTACTTC
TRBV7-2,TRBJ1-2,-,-,CASSLEMDAGYYYGYTF,TGTGCCAGCAGCTTAGAAATGGACGCAGGGTATTACTATGGCTACACCTTC
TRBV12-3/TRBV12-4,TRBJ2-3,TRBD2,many,CASSPGLAGGADTQYF,TGTGCCAGCAGTCCCGGACTAGCGGGAGGCGCAGATACGCAGTATTTT
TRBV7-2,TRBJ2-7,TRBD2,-,CASTGLADSYEQYF,TGTGCCAGCACGGGACTAGCTGACTCCTACGAGCAGTACTTC
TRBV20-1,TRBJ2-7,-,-,CSATGQFYEQYF,TGCAGTGCTACCGGACAGTTCTACGAGCAGTACTTC
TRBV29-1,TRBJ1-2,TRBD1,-,CSVESTGTDYGYTF,TGCAGCGTTGAGTCGACAGGGACGGACTATGGCTACACCTTC
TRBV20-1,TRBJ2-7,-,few,CSAYTRGVPGNYEQYF,TGCAGTGCATATACACGGGGAGTACCGGGCAACTACGAGCAGTACTTC
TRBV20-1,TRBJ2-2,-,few,CSARGANTGELFF,TGCAGTGCTAGAGGGGCGAACACCGGGGAGCTGTTTTTT
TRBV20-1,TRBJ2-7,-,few,CSAEWLSYEQYF,TGCAGTGCGGAGTGGTTGTCCTACGAGCAGTACTTC
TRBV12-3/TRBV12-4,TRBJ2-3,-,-,CASDRGGDTQYF,TGTGCCAGCGACCGGGGCGGAGATACGCAGTATTTT
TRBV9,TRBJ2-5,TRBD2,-,CASSVASGRGETQYF,TGTGCCAGCAGCGTAGCCAGCGGGAGGGGAGAGACCCAGTACTTC
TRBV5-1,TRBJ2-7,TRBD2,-,CASSLDFSGSSYEQYF,TGCGCCAGCAGCTTGGACTTCAGCGGGAGCTCCTACGAGCAGTACTTC
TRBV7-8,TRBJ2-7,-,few,CASSPLTASTISYEQYF,TGTGCCAGCAGCCCCCTAACAGCCAGTACTATCTCCTACGAGCAGTACTTC
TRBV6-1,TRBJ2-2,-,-,CASTQRIRGELFF,TGTGCCAGCACACAGAGAATCCGCGGGGAGCTGTTTTTT
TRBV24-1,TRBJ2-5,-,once,CATSIRGGGQETQYF,TGTGCCACCAGTATCAGGGGGGGGGGCCAAGAGACCCAGTACTTC
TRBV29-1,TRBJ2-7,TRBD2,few,CSVGLAGGPYEQYF,TGCAGCGTTGGATTGGCGGGAGGCCCCTACGAGCAGTACTTC
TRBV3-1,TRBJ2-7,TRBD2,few,CASSQIAGYYEQYF,TGTGCCAGCAGCCAAATAGCGGGGTACTACGAGCAGTACTTC
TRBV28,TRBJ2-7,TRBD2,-,CASELAGTFEQYF,TGTGCCAGCGAGCTAGCGGGGACTTTCGAGCAGTACTTC
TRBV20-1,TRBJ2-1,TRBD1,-,CSAAPGQGIWQFF,TGCAGTGCTGCCCCGGGACAGGGTATTTGGCAGTTCTTC
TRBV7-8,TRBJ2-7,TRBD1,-,CASSLTGQRFYEQYF,TGTGCCAGCAGCTTAACGGGACAGAGGTTCTACGAGCAGTACTTC
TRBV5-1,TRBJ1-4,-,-,CASSPVQGTNEKLFF,TGCGCCAGCAGCCCGGTCCAGGGGACTAATGAAAAACTGTTTTTT
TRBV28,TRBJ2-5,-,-,CASRTGGGQETQYF,TGTGCCAGCAGAACAGGTGGGGGGCAAGAGACCCAGTACTTC
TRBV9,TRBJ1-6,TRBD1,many,CATPHRGQDNSPLHF,TGTGCCACCCCGCACAGGGGGCAGGACAATTCACCCCTCCACTTT
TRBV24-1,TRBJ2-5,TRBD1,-,CATSDSDRGKNEQYF,TGTGCCACCAGTGATTCGGACAGGGGGAAGAATGAGCAGTACTTC
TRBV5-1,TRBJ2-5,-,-,CASSSASQETQYF,TGCGCCAGCAGCTCTGCCAGTCAAGAGACCCAGTACTTC